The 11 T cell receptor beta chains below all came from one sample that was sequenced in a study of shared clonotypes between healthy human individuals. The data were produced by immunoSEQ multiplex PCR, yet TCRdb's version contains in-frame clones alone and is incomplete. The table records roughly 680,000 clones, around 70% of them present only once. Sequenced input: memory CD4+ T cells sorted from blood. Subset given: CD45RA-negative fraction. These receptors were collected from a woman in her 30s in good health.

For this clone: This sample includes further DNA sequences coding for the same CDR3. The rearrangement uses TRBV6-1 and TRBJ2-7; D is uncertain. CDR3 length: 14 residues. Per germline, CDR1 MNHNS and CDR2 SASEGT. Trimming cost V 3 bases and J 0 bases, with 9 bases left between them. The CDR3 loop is CASSEEPRSYEQYF. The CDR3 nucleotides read TGTGCCAGCAGTGAGGAGCCGCGCTCCTACGAGCAGTACTTC.

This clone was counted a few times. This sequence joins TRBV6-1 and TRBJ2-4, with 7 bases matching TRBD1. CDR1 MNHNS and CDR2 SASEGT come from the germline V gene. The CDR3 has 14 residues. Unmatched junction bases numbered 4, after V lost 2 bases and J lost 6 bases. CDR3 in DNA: TGTGCCAGCAGTGAACCGGCAGGGGGAAACATTCAGTACTTC. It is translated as CASSEPAGGNIQYF.

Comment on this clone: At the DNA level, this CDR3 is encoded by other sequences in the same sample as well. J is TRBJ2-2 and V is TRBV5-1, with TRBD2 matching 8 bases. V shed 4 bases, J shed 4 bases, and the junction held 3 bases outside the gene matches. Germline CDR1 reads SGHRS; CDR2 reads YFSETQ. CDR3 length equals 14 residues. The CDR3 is CASSPGTSTGELFF. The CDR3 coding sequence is TGCGCCAGCAGCCCCGGGACTAGCACCGGGGAGCTGTTTTTT.

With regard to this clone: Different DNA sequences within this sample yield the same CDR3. CDR3 sequence reads: CASSPRLAGIYNEQFF. CDR3 nucleotides: TGTGCCAGCAGCCCCCGACTAGCGGGCATCTACAATGAGCAGTTCTTC. The V and J genes are TRBV11-2 and TRBJ2-1, with 10 bases fitting TRBD2. Germline CDR1 is SGHAT and CDR2 is FQNNGV. The CDR3 consists of 16 residues. Trimming removed 5 bases from V and 3 bases from J; junction bases left unmatched: 7.

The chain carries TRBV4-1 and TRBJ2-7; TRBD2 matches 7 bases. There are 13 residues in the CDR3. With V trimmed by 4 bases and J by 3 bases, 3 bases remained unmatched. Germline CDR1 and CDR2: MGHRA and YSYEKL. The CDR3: CASSLTSRYEQYF. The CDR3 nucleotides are TGCGCCAGCAGCCTGACTAGCCGCTACGAGCAGTACTTC.

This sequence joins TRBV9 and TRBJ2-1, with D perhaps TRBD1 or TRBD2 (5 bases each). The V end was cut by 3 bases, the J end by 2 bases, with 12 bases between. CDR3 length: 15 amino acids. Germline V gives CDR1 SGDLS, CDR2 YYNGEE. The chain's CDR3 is CASSGTGTTYNEQFF. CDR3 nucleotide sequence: TGTGCCAGCAGCGGAACCGGGACCACCTACAATGAGCAGTTCTTC.

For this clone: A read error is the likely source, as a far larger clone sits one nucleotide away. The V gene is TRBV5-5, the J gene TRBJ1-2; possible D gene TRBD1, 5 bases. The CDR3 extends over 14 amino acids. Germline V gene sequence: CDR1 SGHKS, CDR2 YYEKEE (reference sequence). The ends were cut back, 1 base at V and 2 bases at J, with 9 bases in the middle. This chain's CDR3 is CASSLTRENYGYTF. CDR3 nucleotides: TGTGCCAGCAGCTTGACCAGGGAGAACTATGGCTACACCTTC.

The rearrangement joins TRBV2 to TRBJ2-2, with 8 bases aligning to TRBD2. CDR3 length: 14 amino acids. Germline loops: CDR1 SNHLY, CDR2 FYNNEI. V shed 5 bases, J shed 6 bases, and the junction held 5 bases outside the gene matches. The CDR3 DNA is TGTGCCAGCAGTTTACGGGGGGGAGCCGGGGAGCTGTTTTTT. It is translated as CASSLRGGAGELFF.

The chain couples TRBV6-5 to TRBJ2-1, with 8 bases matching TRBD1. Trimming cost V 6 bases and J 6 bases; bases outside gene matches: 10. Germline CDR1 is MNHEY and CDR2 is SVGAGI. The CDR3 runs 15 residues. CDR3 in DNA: TGTGCCAGCAGAGAGAGGGGGACAGGTAGCAATGAGCAGTTCTTC. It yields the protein CASRERGTGSNEQFF.

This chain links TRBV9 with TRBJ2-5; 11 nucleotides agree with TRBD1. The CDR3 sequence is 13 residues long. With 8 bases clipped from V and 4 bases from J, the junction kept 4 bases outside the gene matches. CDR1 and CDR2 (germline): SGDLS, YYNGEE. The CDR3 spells CARMDRGRETQYF. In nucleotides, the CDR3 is TGTGCCAGGATGGACAGGGGGCGAGAGACCCAGTACTTC.

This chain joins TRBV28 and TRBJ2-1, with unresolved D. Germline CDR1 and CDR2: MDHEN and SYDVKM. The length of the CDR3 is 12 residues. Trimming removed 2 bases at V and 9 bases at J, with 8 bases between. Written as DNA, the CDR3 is TGTGCCAGCAGTTTAGCTGGGTTTGAGCAGTTCTTC. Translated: CASSLAGFEQFF.